These T cell receptor beta chains were read from a single sample in a study of shared clonotypes between healthy human individuals. The protocol was immunoSEQ multiplex PCR, while the TCRdb copy is restricted to in-frame clones and leaves out a portion. The table records hundreds of thousands of clones, about 96% of them present only once. Material: naive CD8+ T cells sorted from blood. These receptor sequences come from a woman aged 25-40 years in good health. CDR3s include the opening cysteine and the closing phenylalanine or tryptophan. D genes are given only for firm matches. Clone size is given for some rows only: seen once, a few or many times, or a class if the clone is expanded.

length	V	D	J	size	DNA	CDR3
16	TRBV28	TRBD1	TRBJ2-3	once	TGTGCCAGCGGAAACGGACAGGGGAAATTCACAGATACGCAGTATTTT	CASGNGQGKFTDTQYF
18	TRBV7-9	.	TRBJ2-7	once	TGTGCCAGCAGCTTAGGAAAGGGAACGGGACGGAGCTCCTACGAGCAGTACTTC	CASSLGKGTGRSSYEQYF
14	TRBV6-5	TRBD2	TRBJ2-7	.	TGTGCCAGCAGTCTAGCGGGAGGGCCCTACGAGCAGTACTTC	CASSLAGGPYEQYF
15	TRBV11-2	.	TRBJ2-3	.	TGTGCCAGCAGCTTAGCCCCAGCAGGCACAGATACGCAGTATTTT	CASSLAPAGTDTQYF
15	TRBV7-6	.	TRBJ2-3	.	TGTGCCAGCAGCCGCACTTGGGGAAGCACAGATACGCAGTATTTT	CASSRTWGSTDTQYF
15	TRBV27	TRBD1	TRBJ1-2	.	TGTGCCAGCAGTTTTATCGGACAGGGAGGCCATGGCTACACCTTC	CASSFIGQGGHGYTF
16	TRBV11-1	TRBD2	TRBJ2-7	.	TGTGCCAGCAGCTTAGGGCGACTAGCGGGAGTCTACGAGCAGTACTTC	CASSLGRLAGVYEQYF
15	TRBV7-6	.	TRBJ2-4	.	TGTGCCAGCAGCGCCTACGCGGGGACCGAAAACATTCAGTACTTC	CASSAYAGTENIQYF
13	TRBV11-2	TRBD2	TRBJ2-7	.	TGTGCCAGCAGCTTGGGGACTAGCTACGAGCAGTACTTC	CASSLGTSYEQYF
15	TRBV18	.	TRBJ2-1	.	TGTGCCAGCTCACCACGGCAGGAACCCTACAATGAGCAGTTCTTC	CASSPRQEPYNEQFF
16	TRBV28	TRBD2	TRBJ2-1	.	TGTGCCAGCAGTTTTGTAGCGGGAGGGAACCACAATGAGCAGTTCTTC	CASSFVAGGNHNEQFF
14	TRBV11-2	.	TRBJ1-1	.	TGTGCCAGCAGCTTACCATCTTTAGACAGAGAAGCTTTCTTT	CASSLPSLDREAFF
17	TRBV4-1	TRBD2	TRBJ2-2	.	TGCGCCAGCAGCCAAGCATCAGCGGGAGGGCCCGGCGGGGAGCTGTTTTTT	CASSQASAGGPGGELFF
14	TRBV29-1	TRBD2	TRBJ2-7	once	TGCAGCGTTCCCGGACTAGCGGGATTCTCCGAGCAGTACTTC	CSVPGLAGFSEQYF
16	TRBV28	TRBD1	TRBJ1-2	.	TGTGCCAGCAGTTTATCCACAGGGGAGGTCTACTATGGCTACACCTTC	CASSLSTGEVYYGYTF
14	TRBV7-8	.	TRBJ2-7	.	TGTGCCAGCAGTAAGAGCGGCAGCTCCTACGAGCAGTACTTC	CASSKSGSSYEQYF
14	TRBV10-3	.	TRBJ1-1	.	TGTGCCATCAGTGAGCCTTCCTTGGGGACTGAAGCTTTCTTT	CAISEPSLGTEAFF
15	TRBV7-9	.	TRBJ2-3	.	TGTGCCAGCAGCCCCAAGGGGGTCAGCACAGATACGCAGTATTTT	CASSPKGVSTDTQYF
11	TRBV5-4	.	TRBJ1-2	.	TGTGCCAGCAGCTTAGGCACCTACTACACCTTC	CASSLGTYYTF
13	TRBV5-6	.	TRBJ2-1	once	TGTGCCAGCAGCCTGGGGGACTACAATGAGCAGTTCTTC	CASSLGDYNEQFF
14	TRBV7-9	TRBD1	TRBJ1-1	.	TGTGCCAGCAGCGGACAGGGAAGGAACACTGAAGCTTTCTTT	CASSGQGRNTEAFF
13	TRBV15	TRBD2	TRBJ2-7	.	TGTGCCACCAGCAGACTAGCGGGAGGCGAGCAGTACTTC	CATSRLAGGEQYF
15	TRBV28	.	TRBJ2-4	.	TGTGCCAGCAGTTTGCACCCCCCAGCCAAAAACATTCAGTACTTC	CASSLHPPAKNIQYF
15	TRBV27	TRBD2	TRBJ2-7	few	TGTGCCAGCAGTCCCCTCCTAGCGGGAGTACGCGAGCAGTACTTC	CASSPLLAGVREQYF
14	TRBV10-2	.	TRBJ2-2	.	TGCGCCAGCGGAGCAGGGTATGTCGCCGGGGAGCTGTTTTTT	CASGAGYVAGELFF
14	TRBV29-1	TRBD1	TRBJ2-7	.	TGCAGCGTCGAAACCAGACAGGGGTCCTACGAGCAGTACTTC	CSVETRQGSYEQYF
12	TRBV6-6	TRBD1	TRBJ1-2	.	TGTGCCAGCACAGGGGGCGGATATGGCTACACCTTC	CASTGGGYGYTF
14	TRBV28	TRBD2	TRBJ2-2	.	TGTGCCAGCAAGGAGCGGGACAACACCGGGGAGCTGTTTTTT	CASKERDNTGELFF
17	TRBV5-4	.	TRBJ2-1	.	TGTGCCAGCAGCTTCGGCCGATGGGAGAAGCCCTACAATGAGCAGTTCTTC	CASSFGRWEKPYNEQFF
16	TRBV19	.	TRBJ2-7	.	TGTGCCACAAGGGGCCGGAGGGAGAAGTATCGATACGAGCAGTACTTC	CATRGRREKYRYEQYF
17	TRBV14	.	TRBJ2-7	.	TGTGCCAGCAGCCAAGTGGACGGAAAGGATTCCCACGGGGAGCAGTACTTC	CASSQVDGKDSHGEQYF
17	TRBV4-1	.	TRBJ2-6	.	TGCGCCAGCAGCCAAGTGGGATACCGGTCTGGGGCCAACGTCCTGACTTTC	CASSQVGYRSGANVLTF
16	TRBV28	TRBD2	TRBJ2-1	.	TGTGCCAGCAGTTTGGTCTCGGGACTAGTGATCAATGAGCAGTTCTTC	CASSLVSGLVINEQFF
15	TRBV25-1	TRBD2	TRBJ2-1	.	TGTGCCAGCAGTGAAAGTCCTAGCGGGAGGGGTGAGCAGTTCTTC	CASSESPSGRGEQFF
16	TRBV7-9	TRBD2	TRBJ2-5	.	TGTGCCAGCAGCTCACCTAGCGGGAGGGCTCGGGAGACCCAGTACTTC	CASSSPSGRARETQYF
17	TRBV4-1	TRBD2	TRBJ2-1	.	TGCGCCAGCAGCTACGCAGGACTAGCGAGCTCCTACAATGAGCAGTTCTTC	CASSYAGLASSYNEQFF
11	TRBV5-4	.	TRBJ1-1	.	TGTGCCACAAGGGACGGTACTGAAGCTTTCTTT	CATRDGTEAFF
12	TRBV13	.	TRBJ2-1	.	TGTGCCAGCAGCTTAAATTACAATGAGCAGTTCTTC	CASSLNYNEQFF
18	TRBV5-8	TRBD2	TRBJ2-3	.	TGTGCCAGCAGCTCCCGGCGGGGGAGTACCAACCTAGGAGCCGCGCAGTATTTT	CASSSRRGSTNLGAAQYF
15	TRBV9	.	TRBJ2-7	.	TGTGCCAGCAGCCCTTCAGGGGCGCTTTCTTACGAGCAGTACTTC	CASSPSGALSYEQYF
13	TRBV28	.	TRBJ2-7	.	TGTGCCAGCAGGTTGGTGGGAAAAGGCGAGCAGTACTTC	CASRLVGKGEQYF